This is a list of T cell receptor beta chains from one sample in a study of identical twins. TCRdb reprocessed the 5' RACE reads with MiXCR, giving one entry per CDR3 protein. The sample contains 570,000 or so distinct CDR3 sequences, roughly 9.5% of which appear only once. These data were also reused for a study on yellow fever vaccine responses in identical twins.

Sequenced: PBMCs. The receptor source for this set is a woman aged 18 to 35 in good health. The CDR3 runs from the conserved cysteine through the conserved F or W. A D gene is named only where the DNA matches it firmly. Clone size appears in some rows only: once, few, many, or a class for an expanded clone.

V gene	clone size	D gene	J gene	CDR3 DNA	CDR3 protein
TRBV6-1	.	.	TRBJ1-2	TGTGCCAGCAGGGCGGGAAGCCCTTTTAACACTAACTATGGCTACACCTTC	CASRAGSPFNTNYGYTF
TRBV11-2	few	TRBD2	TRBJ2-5	TGTGCCAGCAGCGCGCTGGGGGGGGAGGAGACCCAGTACTTC	CASSALGGEETQYF
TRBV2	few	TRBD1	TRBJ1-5	TGTGCCAGCAGCGGGACAGGGGGCCGTTCGCCCCAGCATTTT	CASSGTGGRSPQHF
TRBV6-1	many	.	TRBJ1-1	TGTGCCAGCAGTACCAGGGGAACTGAAGCTTTCTTT	CASSTRGTEAFF
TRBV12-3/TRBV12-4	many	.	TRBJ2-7	TGTGCCAGCAGTTTAAGGCCGAAGGACGAGCAGTACTTC	CASSLRPKDEQYF
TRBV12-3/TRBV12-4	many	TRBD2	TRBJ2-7	TGTGCCAGCAGTTCTAGCGGGAGGGGAAACGAGCAGTACTTC	CASSSSGRGNEQYF
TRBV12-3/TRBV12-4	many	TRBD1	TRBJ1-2	TGTGCCAGCATGGTGGTTTTTGAGTCCGGGGACAGTAACCCCTATGGCTACACCTTC	CASMVVFESGDSNPYGYTF
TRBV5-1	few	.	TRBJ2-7	TGCGCCAGCAGCTTATACGGCTACGAGCAGTACTTC	CASSLYGYEQYF
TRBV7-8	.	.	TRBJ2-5	TGTGCCAGCAGCTTAGATCCCCGGGCCAGACAAGAGACCCAGTACTTC	CASSLDPRARQETQYF
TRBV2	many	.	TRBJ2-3	TGTGCCAGCAGTGAAGCCACAGGGTTTAGCACAGATACGCAGTATTTT	CASSEATGFSTDTQYF
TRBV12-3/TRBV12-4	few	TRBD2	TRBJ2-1	TGTGCCAGCAGTTTCAGGGTAGCGGGAGGCACGAGCTCCTACAATGAGCAGTTCTTC	CASSFRVAGGTSSYNEQFF
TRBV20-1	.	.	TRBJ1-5	TGCAGTGCCGATAGGGCAGACTATAGCAATCAGCCCCAGCATTTT	CSADRADYSNQPQHF